A selection of T cell receptor beta chains follows, all from one sample in a study of blood T cell repertoires in COVID-19. Sequenced by immunoSEQ multiplex PCR; TCRdb stores in-frame clones only, minus some. The data show fewer than 200,000 clones, approximately 81% seen once. The sequencing sample was made of peripheral blood. Every receptor here comes from a human donor with acute or convalescent COVID-19. The donor label of this sample is uncertain. Both conserved end residues are part of each CDR3. D genes are given only for firm matches. A clone size is listed for some rows: how often the clone was seen (once, few, many), or a class if it is expanded.

v_call	clone_size	d_call	j_call	cdr3_aa	cdr3_nt
TRBV10-2	.	TRBD1	TRBJ2-7	CASRETGSTYEQYF	TGCGCCAGCAGGGAGACAGGGAGCACCTACGAGCAGTACTTC
TRBV9	.	TRBD2	TRBJ2-4	CASSVGTGGLKNIQYF	TGTGCCAGCAGCGTAGGCACGGGGGGACTAAAAAACATTCAGTACTTC
TRBV4-1	.	.	TRBJ1-2	CASSQGGGSGYTF	TGCGCCAGCAGCCAAGGGGGGGGTAGTGGCTACACCTTC
TRBV12-3/TRBV12-4	.	.	TRBJ2-5	CASSPDNSETQYF	TGTGCCAGCAGTCCGGACAATTCGGAGACCCAGTACTTC
TRBV6-5	.	TRBD2	TRBJ2-3	CASSPGTIITDTQYF	TGTGCCAGCAGTCCCGGGACTATAATCACAGATACGCAGTATTTT
TRBV28	.	TRBD1	TRBJ2-7	CASSPRTGASYEQYF	TGTGCCAGCAGTCCCCGGACAGGGGCTTCCTACGAGCAGTACTTC
TRBV6-2/TRBV6-3	few	.	TRBJ2-1	CASSRKPPRESPWQFF	TGTGCCAGCAGCCGTAAGCCCCCCCGTGAATCGCCCTGGCAGTTCTTC
TRBV11-2	.	TRBD2	TRBJ2-3	CASSPGGAADTQYF	TGTGCCAGCAGCCCCGGGGGGGCAGCAGATACGCAGTATTTT
TRBV27	.	.	TRBJ2-7	CASSPTGPYEQYF	TGTGCCAGCTCGCCGACAGGTCCCTACGAGCAGTACTTC
TRBV24-1	.	.	TRBJ1-3	CATSESGSPGNTIYF	TGTGCCACCAGTGAGTCCGGGTCCCCTGGAAACACCATATATTTT
TRBV18	.	TRBD2	TRBJ2-1	CASSLSGGNNEQFF	TGTGCCAGCTCCCTTAGCGGGGGCAACAATGAGCAGTTCTTC
TRBV15	.	TRBD1	TRBJ1-5	CATSRDRYRGRVSNQPQHF	TGTGCCACCAGCAGAGATCGTTACAGGGGGCGAGTGAGCAATCAGCCCCAGCATTTT
TRBV28	.	.	TRBJ1-3	CASSLFSRDDSGNTIYF	TGTGCCAGCAGTTTATTCTCGCGGGATGACTCTGGAAACACCATATATTTT
TRBV18	.	.	TRBJ2-7	CASSVRSEGKSYEQYF	TGTGCCAGCTCGGTGAGGTCGGAGGGGAAGTCCTACGAGCAGTACTTC
TRBV5-4	.	TRBD1	TRBJ2-1	CASSFTGGSYNEQFF	TGTGCCAGCAGCTTCACAGGGGGCTCCTACAATGAGCAGTTCTTC
TRBV7-9	.	.	TRBJ1-1	CASSWAGTEAFF	TGTGCCAGCAGCTGGGCTGGCACTGAAGCTTTCTTT
TRBV5-1	.	.	TRBJ2-2	CASSLDSRDTGELFF	TGCGCCAGCAGCTTGGATAGCCGGGACACCGGGGAGCTGTTTTTT
TRBV5-1	.	TRBD1	TRBJ2-2	CASSEQGASGELFF	TGCGCCAGCAGTGAACAGGGGGCGTCCGGGGAGCTGTTTTTT
TRBV18	.	TRBD2	TRBJ2-3	CASSLAGASTDTQYF	TGTGCCAGCTCACTAGCGGGGGCGAGCACAGATACGCAGTATTTT
TRBV6-4	.	.	TRBJ1-1	CASSDMGGTEAFF	TGTGCCAGCAGTGACATGGGGGGCACTGAAGCTTTCTTT